These 29 T cell receptor beta chains came from one sample sequenced in a study of blood T cells in healthy people across ages. For the second PCR, which ran for about 6 to 11 cycles, a sample-barcoded 5' primer and a J-beta primer mix were used. Via MiXCR, TCRdb re-called the 5' RACE reads, giving one row per CDR3 protein. The table has 600,000 to 650,000 distinct CDR3 sequences, about 53% seen once. The sequenced sample was blood. Receptors were obtained from a man in his sixties in good health.

The chain carries TRBV5-1 and TRBJ1-2, with D maybe TRBD1 (5 bases). The CDR3 consists of 16 residues. Trimming removed 4 bases at V and 4 bases at J, with 20 bases between. The germline V gene has CDR1 SGHRS and CDR2 YFSETQ. The CDR3 here is CASSPVVTDQRYGYTF. In DNA form, the CDR3 reads TGCGCCAGCAGCCCCGTTGTGACAGATCAGCGCTATGGCTACACCTTC.

The chain links TRBV29-1 to TRBJ2-5; the D call may be TRBD1 or TRBD2 (5 bases each). The germline gives CDR1 SQVTM, CDR2 ANQGSEA. V shed 4 bases and J shed 5 bases, with 14 bases lying between them. The CDR3 runs 13 residues. The CDR3 coding sequence is TGCAGCGTTGTACCAGGGAGACGGGAGACCCAGTACTTC. This gives the protein CSVVPGRRETQYF.

This chain links TRBV28 with TRBJ1-4; 10 bases agree with TRBD1. Germline CDR1 MDHEN, CDR2 SYDVKM. The CDR3 totals 13 residues. V was clipped by 6 bases and J by 7 bases; unmatched bases: 2. The CDR3 sequence: CASRRTGGEKLFF. The CDR3 DNA reads as TGTGCCAGCAGGCGGACAGGGGGTGAAAAACTGTTTTTT.

In the case of this clonotype: A read error may account for a junction end that differs from germline. This chain connects TRBV7-9 to TRBJ2-7; 10 nucleotides agree with TRBD2. The J call may be in error: the DNA end matches TRBJ2-5 better. The length of the CDR3 is 14 residues. Germline V gives CDR1 SEHNR, CDR2 FQNEAQ (reference sequence). The CDR3 region is CASTQIAGGETQYF. CDR3 DNA: TGTGCTAGCACCCAGATAGCGGGGGGAGAGACCCAGTACTTC.

In its sample, this clonotype was seen a few times. This chain uses TRBV7-9 with TRBJ2-7; no clear D. The germline V gene has CDR1 SEHNR and CDR2 FQNEAQ (reference sequence). The V and J ends lost 11 bases and 4 bases respectively, with 12 bases between them. This CDR3 contains 11 residues. The CDR3: CAGSREYEQYF. CDR3 bases: TGTGCCGGTTCCCGCGAGTACGAGCAGTACTTC.

The chain uses TRBV20-1 and TRBJ1-1, with D maybe TRBD1 (6 bases). Germline loops: CDR1 DFQATT, CDR2 SNEGSKA (reference sequence). CDR3 length: 13 residues. Trimming took 6 bases from V and 3 from J, leaving 14 bases between them. CDR3: CSAKQGRDTEAFF. CDR3 DNA: TGCAGTGCGAAGCAGGGGAGGGACACTGAAGCTTTCTTT.

V and J are TRBV10-3 and TRBJ2-5, with 9 bases identical to TRBD1. From germline, CDR1 is ENHRY and CDR2 SYGVKD. V lost 7 bases, J lost 3 bases, and 9 bases stayed unmatched. The CDR3 totals 15 residues. The CDR3 coding sequence is TGTGCCATCACCAGGACAGGGGCCCCCGAAGAGACCCAGTACTTC. It translates to CAITRTGAPEETQYF.

The chain is built from TRBV6-2 or TRBV6-3 and TRBJ2-5; D not resolved. Trimming pared 6 bases from V and 4 bases from J, leaving 12 bases between. The CDR3 covers 13 residues. The V gene's germline CDR1 is MNHEY and CDR2 SVGEGT. The CDR3 bases are TGTGCCAGCAGGTATCAGCTCAGAGAGACCCAGTACTTC. Translating it yields CASRYQLRETQYF.

The table lists this clonotype with a few counts. The gene calls are TRBV21-1 and TRBJ2-7; whether TRBD1, the table's D call, matches the DNA was not checked. TRBV21-1 is listed as a pseudogene. The CDR3 is made up of 13 amino acids. In nucleotides, the CDR3 is TGTGCCAGCTTGACAGACTCATCCTACGAGCAGTACTTC. Its protein is CASLTDSSYEQYF.

This chain joins TRBV25-1 and TRBJ1-1, with no clear D. The germline V gene encodes CDR1 MGHDK and CDR2 SYGVNS. V lost 5 bases and J 3 bases, leaving 10 bases between the germline ends. The CDR3 extends over 13 amino acids. The CDR3 loop is CASSPGIDTEAFF. CDR3 bases: TGTGCCAGCAGTCCGGGGATTGACACTGAAGCTTTCTTT. Full variable domain (missing parts from reference TRBV25-1 and TRBJ1-1): EADIYQTPRYLVIGTGKKITLECSQTMGHDKMYWYQQDPGMELHLIHYSYGVNSTEKGDLSSESTVSRIRTEHFPLTLESARPSHTSQYLCASSPGIDTEAFFGQGTRLTVV.

The CDR3 coding sequence is TGCGCCAGCAGCTTGGGTGCGGTTGGGGGGAACCAAGAGACCCAGTACTTC. Amino acid sequence: CASSLGAVGGNQETQYF. The chain employs TRBV5-1 and TRBJ2-5, with a tentative D call TRBD2 (6 bases). Germline V gene sequence: CDR1 SGHRS, CDR2 YFSETQ. The CDR3 covers 17 residues. V lost 0 bases and J lost 0, with 15 bases in between.

This clonotype appeared once. At one boundary the junction diverges from the germline segment, which might be a read error. This sequence joins TRBV20-1 and TRBJ2-6, with D perhaps matching TRBD1 (6 bases). The CDR3 runs to 19 residues. Germline V gene lookup returns CDR1 DFQATT and CDR2 SNEGSKA (reference sequence). The CDR3 region has the DNA TGCAGTGCTAGGGGAAAGACAGGATCCTCTTTCTCTGGGGCCAACGCCCTGACTTTC. This codes for CSARGKTGSSFSGANALTF.

In its sample, this clonotype was seen a few times. J is TRBJ1-5 and V is TRBV20-1, with TRBD1 as a possible D gene (5 bases). Per germline, CDR1 DFQATT and CDR2 SNEGSKA (reference sequence). This CDR3 is built from 13 residues. With 3 bases removed from V and 4 bases from J, the gap between germline ends came to 10 bases. The CDR3 region is CSARRDRNQPQHF. As DNA, the CDR3 is TGCAGTGCTAGGCGCGACAGAAATCAGCCCCAGCATTTT.

The V call is TRBV6-1, the J call TRBJ2-5, with a weak D call TRBD2 (5 bases). From germline, CDR1 is MNHNS and CDR2 SASEGT. The V end lost 7 bases, the J end lost 5 bases, and 17 bases lay between the germline ends. The CDR3 length is 14 residues. The CDR3 spells CASKIGWGVETQYF. The CDR3 DNA follows: TGTGCCAGCAAAATAGGGTGGGGAGTCGAGACCCAGTACTTC.

This rearrangement joins TRBV5-1 to TRBJ2-7; 11 bases are shared with TRBD1. The length of the CDR3 is 16 residues. V trimming: 2 bases; J trimming: 5 bases; junction bases outside the gene matches: 9. The V gene's germline CDR1 is SGHRS and CDR2 YFSETQ. CDR3 region: CASSFLAGTGGHEQYF. CDR3 nucleotides: TGCGCCAGCAGCTTCCTAGCCGGGACAGGGGGGCACGAGCAGTACTTC.

The chain employs TRBV5-4 and TRBJ2-1; 8 positions match TRBD1. This CDR3 has 14 residues. The V gene's germline CDR1 is SGHNT and CDR2 YYREEE (reference sequence). The ends lost 4 bases at V and 5 bases at J; junction bases unmatched: 5. CDR3 nucleotides: TGTGCCAGCAGCCAACAGACAGGGGACAATGAGCAGTTCTTC. Its translation: CASSQQTGDNEQFF. Drawing the rest from reference TRBV5-4 and TRBJ2-1, the complete variable domain is ETGVTQSPTHLIKTRGQQVTLRCSSQSGHNTVSWYQQALGQGPQFIFQYYREEENGRGNFPPRFSGLQFPNYSSELNVNALELDDSALYLCASSQQTGDNEQFFGPGTRLTVL.

This clonotype was picked up a small number of times. The chain carries TRBV6-1 and TRBJ1-2; 7 bases align to TRBD1. Germline V CDR1 and CDR2: MNHNS, SASEGT. Germline trimming cut 5 bases from V and 4 bases from J; bases unmatched to any gene: 7. The CDR3 length is 14 residues. The DNA of the CDR3 is TGTGCCAGCAGTTATACAGGGGATTTCTATGGCTACACCTTC. Translated, it gives CASSYTGDFYGYTF.

The chain uses TRBV12-3 or TRBV12-4 and TRBJ2-6; tentatively, D is TRBD2 (5 bases). The ends were cut back, 7 bases at V and 2 bases at J, with 12 bases in the middle. The CDR3 covers 15 residues. CDR3 protein: CASTFEGAGANVLTF. The DNA of the CDR3 is TGTGCCAGCACCTTCGAGGGCGCTGGGGCCAACGTCCTGACTTTC.

The V gene is TRBV29-1, the J gene TRBJ2-7, with 9 bases identical to TRBD2. The CDR3 is 19 residues long. Germline loops: CDR1 SQVTM, CDR2 ANQGSEA. V was pared by 4 bases and J by 7 bases, with 26 bases of the junction left unmatched. DNA of the CDR3: TGCAGCGTTGGTACGGTTGGGCGGGGGGGAGCCCGTCACTTCAATGAGCAGTACTTC. Protein: CSVGTVGRGGARHFNEQYF.

This chain joins TRBV29-1 and TRBJ2-3; D perhaps matches TRBD2 (7 bases). This CDR3 is built from 13 residues. V dropped 4 bases and J dropped 10 bases, with 18 bases sitting between them. Germline lookup yields CDR1 SQVTM and CDR2 ANQGSEA. The CDR3 here is CSVGGSRGRAQYF. DNA for the CDR3: TGCAGCGTTGGGGGATCGAGGGGGAGGGCGCAGTATTTT.

The genes are TRBV24-1 and TRBJ2-7; 11 bases fit TRBD1. The J call may be incorrect, as the DNA end agrees better with TRBJ2-5. Looked up from germline, CDR1 is KGHDR and CDR2 is SFDVKD. CDR3 length: 14 residues. The DNA of the CDR3 is TGTGCCACCTCCGGGACAGGGGGTGTGGAGACCCAGTACTTC. It yields the protein CATSGTGGVETQYF.

In this sample, this clonotype turned up a few times. The junction differs from germline at one of its ends, possibly a read error. The chain employs TRBV5-1 and TRBJ2-1, with D unclear. Germline CDR1 and CDR2: SGHRS and YFSETQ. The CDR3 spans 14 residues. The CDR3, as DNA: TGTGCCAGCAGTTTGCAGAGCTCCTACAATGAGCAGTTCTTC. Its translation: CASSLQSSYNEQFF.

The V call is TRBV6-5, the J call TRBJ2-1, with no clear D. Per the germline V gene, CDR1 is MNHEY and CDR2 is SVGAGI. V shed 5 bases and J shed 12 bases, with 20 bases lying between them. The CDR3 extends over 14 amino acids. CDR3 in amino acids: CASSDRGWGKVQFF. In DNA, the CDR3 is TGTGCCAGCAGTGACCGAGGTTGGGGTAAGGTGCAGTTCTTC.

The chain recombines TRBV5-5 with TRBJ2-2; D is unclear. CDR1 SGHKS and CDR2 YYEKEE come from the germline V gene (reference sequence). Trimming cost V 4 bases and J 7 bases, with 14 bases left between them. The CDR3 has 14 residues. Written as DNA, the CDR3 is TGTGCCAGCAGCCTGAACGGCGCGGACGGGGAGCTGTTTTTT. Amino acids: CASSLNGADGELFF.

This clonotype was seen ten or more times. J is TRBJ2-5 and V is TRBV12-3 or TRBV12-4; 9 nucleotides align to TRBD1. CDR3 length equals 13 residues. The J segment lost 2 bases and the V segment lost 5 bases, leaving 0 bases of the junction unmatched. The CDR3, as DNA: TGTGCCAGCAGTGACAGGGGGCAAGAGACCCAGTACTTC. Protein sequence: CASSDRGQETQYF.

This clonotype came up a few times. The V gene is TRBV10-3, the J gene TRBJ1-1, with a weak D call TRBD1 (5 bases). The CDR3 is 13 amino acids. The germline CDR1 and CDR2 sequences are ENHRY and SYGVKD. V was trimmed by 6 bases and J by 5 bases, leaving 13 bases between them. The CDR3 loop is CAISRPEGTEAFF. In nucleotides, the CDR3 is TGTGCCATCAGCCGCCCCGAGGGGACTGAAGCTTTCTTT.

Turning to this clonotype: The junction does not match germline at one end; this may be a read error. The chain employs TRBV20-1 and TRBJ2-5; D is possibly TRBD1 or TRBD2 (5 bases each). Germline lookup yields CDR1 DFQATT and CDR2 SNEGSKA (reference sequence). The CDR3 has 15 residues. The CDR3 here is CSAREEPGTKETLYF. DNA of the CDR3: TGCAGTGCTAGAGAAGAACCGGGGACGAAAGAGACCCTGTACTTC.

The J gene is TRBJ2-5, the V gene TRBV21-1; TRBD1 is the table's D call and was not checked against the DNA. TRBV21-1 is tagged as a pseudogene. CDR3 length equals 17 residues. CDR3 protein: CASPQGKAGDCQETQYF. The DNA for the CDR3 is TGTGCCAGCCCCCAGGGAAAGGCAGGGGATTGCCAAGAGACCCAGTACTTC.

This clonotype was recorded a few times. DNA of the CDR3: TGCAGTGCTCGTGGGGCCAACGTCCTGACTTTC. Its protein product is CSARGANVLTF. The rearrangement joins TRBV20-1 to TRBJ2-6; D gene ambiguous. V was pared by 5 bases and J by 3 bases, with 2 bases between. CDR3 length equals 11 residues. Germline CDR1 DFQATT, CDR2 SNEGSKA (reference sequence).